This T cell receptor beta chain was sequenced in a study of identical twins. TCRdb ran MiXCR on the 5' RACE reads and lists one entry per CDR3 protein. The top ten clones hold around 3% of a sample with roughly 480,000 distinct CDR3 sequences, 20% to 25% of them seen once. CDR1 is SEHNR and CDR2 is FQNEAQ in the germline V gene (reference sequence). V lost 3 bases and J 7 bases, leaving 10 bases between the germline ends. CDR3 length equals 14 residues. All donors comprised healthy Caucasians. This same sample was also part of a study on T cells expressing NK-cell markers.

Sequences were obtained from CD4+ T cells sorted from blood. The chain employs TRBV7-9 and TRBJ1-6; unclear D gene. The sequence was obtained from a woman aged 18-35 years in good health. The CDR3 DNA is TGTGCCAGCAGCTTGGACCCCCCCAATTCACCCCTCCACTTT. It is translated as CASSLDPPNSPLHF.